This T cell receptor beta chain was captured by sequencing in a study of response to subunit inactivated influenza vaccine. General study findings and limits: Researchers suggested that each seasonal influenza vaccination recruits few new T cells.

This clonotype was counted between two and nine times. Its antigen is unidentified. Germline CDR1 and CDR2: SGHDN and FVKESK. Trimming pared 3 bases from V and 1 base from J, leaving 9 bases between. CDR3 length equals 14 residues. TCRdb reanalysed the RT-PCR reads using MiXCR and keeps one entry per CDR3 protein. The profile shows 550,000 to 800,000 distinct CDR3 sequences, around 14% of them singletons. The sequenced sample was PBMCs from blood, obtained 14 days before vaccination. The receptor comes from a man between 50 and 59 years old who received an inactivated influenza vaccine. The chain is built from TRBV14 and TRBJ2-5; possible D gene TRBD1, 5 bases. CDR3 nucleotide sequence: TGTGCCAGCAGCCAGAGACAGTTCCAAGAGACCCAGTACTTC. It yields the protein CASSQRQFQETQYF.